This T cell receptor (beta chain) came from a study of cytomegalovirus exposure and HLA in healthy donors. Study-wide findings and caveats: In presence/absence analyses, roughly uniform sequencing depth across donors was assumed.

This PCR relied on a set of 60 Vbeta primers and 13 Jbeta primers. TCRdb's copy holds only in-frame clones and misses some; the assay was immunoSEQ multiplex PCR. The sample records 150,000 to 200,000 clones, around 84% being singletons. As concerns this clone: Its antigen remains unknown.

CDR3 length equals 15 residues. Germline V gene data show CDR1 as LNHDA and CDR2 as SQIVND (reference sequence). Trimming took off 6 bases at V and 8 bases at J, with 22 bases between the two ends. The sequence derives from a man aged 45-65 years in good health and CMV-seropositive. The sequenced material came from PBMCs. The genes are TRBV19 and TRBJ1-2; D uncertain. This CDR3 is CASRDSGIKTEGYTF. The DNA of the CDR3 is TGTGCCAGTAGGGACTCCGGGATCAAAACCGAGGGCTACACCTTC.